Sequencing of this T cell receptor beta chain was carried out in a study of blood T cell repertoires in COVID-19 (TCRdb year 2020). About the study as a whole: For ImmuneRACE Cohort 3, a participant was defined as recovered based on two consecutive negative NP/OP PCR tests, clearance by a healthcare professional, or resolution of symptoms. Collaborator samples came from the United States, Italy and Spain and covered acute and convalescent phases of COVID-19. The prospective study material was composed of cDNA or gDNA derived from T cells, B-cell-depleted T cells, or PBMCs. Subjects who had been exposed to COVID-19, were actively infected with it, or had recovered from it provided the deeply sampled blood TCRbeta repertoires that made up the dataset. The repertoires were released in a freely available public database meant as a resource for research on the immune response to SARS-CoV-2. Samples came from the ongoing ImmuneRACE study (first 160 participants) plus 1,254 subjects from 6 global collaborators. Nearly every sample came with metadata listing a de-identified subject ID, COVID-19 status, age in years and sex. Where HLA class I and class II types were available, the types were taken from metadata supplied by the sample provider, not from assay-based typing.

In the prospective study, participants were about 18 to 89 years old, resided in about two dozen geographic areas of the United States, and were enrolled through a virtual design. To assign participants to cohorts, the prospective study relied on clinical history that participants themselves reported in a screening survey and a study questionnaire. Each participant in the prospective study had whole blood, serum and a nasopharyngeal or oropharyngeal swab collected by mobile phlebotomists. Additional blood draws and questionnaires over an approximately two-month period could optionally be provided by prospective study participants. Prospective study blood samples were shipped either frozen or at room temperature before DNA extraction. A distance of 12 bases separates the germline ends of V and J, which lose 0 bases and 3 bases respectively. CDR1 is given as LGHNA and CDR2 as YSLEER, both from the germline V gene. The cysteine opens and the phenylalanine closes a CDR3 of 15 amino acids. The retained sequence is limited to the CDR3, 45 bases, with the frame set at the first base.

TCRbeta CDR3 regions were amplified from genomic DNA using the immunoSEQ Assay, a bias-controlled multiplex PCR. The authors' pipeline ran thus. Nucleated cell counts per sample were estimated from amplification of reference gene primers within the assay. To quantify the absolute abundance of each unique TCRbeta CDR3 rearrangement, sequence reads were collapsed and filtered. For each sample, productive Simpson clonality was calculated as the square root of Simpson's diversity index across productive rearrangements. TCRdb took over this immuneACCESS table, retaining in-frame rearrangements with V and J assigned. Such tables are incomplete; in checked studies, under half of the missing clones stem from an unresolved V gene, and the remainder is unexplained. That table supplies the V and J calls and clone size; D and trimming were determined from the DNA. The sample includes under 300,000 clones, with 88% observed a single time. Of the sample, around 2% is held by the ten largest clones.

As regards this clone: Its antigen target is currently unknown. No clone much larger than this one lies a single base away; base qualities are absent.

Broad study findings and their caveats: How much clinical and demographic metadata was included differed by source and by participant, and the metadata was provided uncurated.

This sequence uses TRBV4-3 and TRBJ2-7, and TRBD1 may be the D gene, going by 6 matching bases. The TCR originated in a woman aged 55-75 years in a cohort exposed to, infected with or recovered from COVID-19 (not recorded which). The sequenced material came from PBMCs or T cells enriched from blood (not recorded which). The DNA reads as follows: TGCGCCAGCAGCCAAGAGTGGCAGGGGCGCTACGAGCAGTACTTC. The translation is CASSQEWQGRYEQYF.